This T cell receptor (beta chain) was identified during a study of T cell changes during pregnancy in multiple sclerosis. The germline V gene has CDR1 KGHSH and CDR2 LQKENI. The CDR3 contains 16 residues. With 4 bases clipped from V and 3 bases from J, the junction kept 7 bases outside the gene matches. Method: immunoSEQ multiplex PCR; TCRdb's copy keeps in-frame clones and lacks some. The data show fewer than 65,000 clones, roughly nine tenths seen once. This clonotype originated in a female donor with multiple sclerosis, enrolled in a pregnancy study. Here the sequenced sample was CD4+ T cells from peripheral blood mononuclear cells, taken in the first trimester of pregnancy. The chain recombines TRBV18 with TRBJ2-7; 12 bases match TRBD1. CDR3 bases: TGTGCCAGCTCACTAGCCGGGACAGGGGGCAGCTACGAGCAGTACTTC. Protein: CASSLAGTGGSYEQYF. Variable domain in full (rest from reference TRBV18 and TRBJ2-7): NAGVMQNPRHLVRRRGQEARLRCSPMKGHSHVYWYRQLPEEGLKFMVYLQKENIIDESGMPKERFSAEFPKEGPSILRIQQVVRGDSAAYFCASSLAGTGGSYEQYFGPGTRLTVT.